One sample yielded the 20 T cell receptor beta chains listed below, sequenced in a study of neurological immune-mediated disorders. Via MiXCR, TCRdb re-called the 5' RACE reads, giving one row per CDR3 protein. The data hold more than 75,000 distinct CDR3 sequences, with 10% observed a single time. The specimen sequenced was PBMCs. The receptors here all came from a man between 35 and 55 years old in good health.

This clonotype came up many times. The chain combines TRBV7-9 with TRBJ1-2; no reliable D call. This CDR3 spans 13 amino acids. V lost 3 bases and J lost 7, with 12 bases in between. Germline CDR1 is SEHNR and CDR2 is FQNEAQ (reference sequence). CDR3 region: CASSFLGEGGYTF. The CDR3 DNA reads as TGTGCCAGCAGCTTTCTTGGGGAAGGTGGCTACACCTTC. Combining the CDR3 with reference TRBV7-9 and TRBJ1-2 gives the whole variable domain DTGVSQNPRHKITKRGQNVTFRCDPISEHNRLYWYRQTLGQGPEFLTYFQNEAQLEKSRLLSDRFSAERPKGSFSTLEIQRTEQGDSAMYLCASSFLGEGGYTFGSGTRLTVV.

This clonotype was recorded many times. This chain links TRBV5-6 with TRBJ2-3, with D possibly called TRBD1 or TRBD2 (5 bases each). This CDR3 contains 17 residues. V lost 3 bases, J lost 2 bases, and 19 bases lay in between. Germline assignment: CDR1 SGHDT and CDR2 YYEEEE. CDR3 sequence: CASSSRSGTRATDTQYF. Written as DNA, the CDR3 is TGTGCCAGCAGCTCAAGGTCCGGGACGCGAGCCACAGATACGCAGTATTTT.

This clonotype was recorded at least ten times. The chain employs TRBV5-1 and TRBJ2-7; unclear D gene. CDR1 and CDR2 from the germline V gene are SGHRS and YFSETQ. This CDR3 is built from 14 residues. The V gene lost 0 bases and the J gene lost 1 base, with 8 bases spanning the gap. The CDR3 DNA is TGCGCCAGCAGCTTGGAGGCCTATTCCTACGAGCAGTACTTC. It translates to CASSLEAYSYEQYF.

This clonotype was seen repeatedly, ten times or more. The chain links TRBV18 to TRBJ1-2; 7 bases map to TRBD1. Germline loops: CDR1 KGHSH, CDR2 LQKENI. Trimming at V came to 0 bases and at J to 6 bases, leaving 13 bases not matched to a gene. The CDR3 runs 17 residues. The CDR3 DNA sequence: TGTGCCAGCTCACCACCCCGGACAGGAGCCCGAGGTCATGGCTACACCTTC. Translated, it gives CASSPPRTGARGHGYTF. Using reference TRBV18 and TRBJ1-2 for the parts outside the CDR3, the full variable domain is NAGVMQNPRHLVRRRGQEARLRCSPMKGHSHVYWYRQLPEEGLKFMVYLQKENIIDESGMPKERFSAEFPKEGPSILRIQQVVRGDSAAYFCASSPPRTGARGHGYTFGSGTRLTVV.

This clonotype was seen at least ten times. V and J are TRBV5-6 and TRBJ1-5, with 11 bases identical to TRBD1. The CDR3 contains 16 residues. Germline CDR1 and CDR2: SGHDT and YYEEEE. V dropped 4 bases and J dropped 2; count of bases not matched to a gene: 5. The CDR3 loop reads CASSPDRGLGNQPQHF. The DNA of the CDR3 is TGTGCCAGCAGCCCGGACAGGGGGCTTGGCAATCAGCCCCAGCATTTT. Together with reference TRBV5-6 and TRBJ1-5, the CDR3 gives the full variable domain: DAGVTQSPTHLIKTRGQQVTLRCSPKSGHDTVSWYQQALGQGPQFIFQYYEEEERQRGNFPDRFSGHQFPNYSSELNVNALLLGDSALYLCASSPDRGLGNQPQHFGDGTRLSIL.

This clonotype occurred many times. The chain is built from TRBV10-3 and TRBJ2-3; D not resolved. The germline CDR1 and CDR2 sequences are ENHRY and SYGVKD. The length of the CDR3 is 15 residues. With 0 bases removed from V and 2 bases from J, the gap between germline ends came to 9 bases. CDR3 nucleotides: TGTGCCATCAGTGAGTCCCCAGGCTTCACAGATACGCAGTATTTT. This encodes CAISESPGFTDTQYF.

Judged by abundance, this clonotype is medium-sized. Germline and junction disagree at one end, which may indicate a read error. The chain has TRBV5-1 and TRBJ1-5; possible D gene TRBD1, 5 bases. The CDR3 loop spans 14 amino acids. CDR1 is SGHRS and CDR2 is YFSETQ in the germline V gene. The CDR3 region has the DNA TGTGCCAGCAGCTTAGAAGGGGGCAATCAGCCCCAGCATTTT. It encodes CASSLEGGNQPQHF. The full variable domain, with the rest looked up from reference TRBV5-1 and TRBJ1-5, is KAGVTQTPRYLIKTRGQQVTLSCSPISGHRSVSWYQQTPGQGLQFLFEYFSETQRNKGNFPGRFSGRQFSNSRSEMNVSTLELGDSALYLCASSLEGGNQPQHFGDGTRLSIL.

This clonotype was detected ten times or more. V is TRBV27 and J is TRBJ1-1, with D unclear. Per germline, CDR1 MNHEY and CDR2 SMNVEV (reference sequence). The V end was cut by 0 bases, the J end by 9 bases, with 11 bases between. The CDR3 runs to 13 residues. In DNA form, the CDR3 reads TGTGCCAGCAGTTTATCGGCCCCTTCCCAAGCTTTCTTT. It encodes CASSLSAPSQAFF.

This clonotype was seen ten or more times. V usage is TRBV5-1 and J usage is TRBJ1-1, with 7 bases matching TRBD1. CDR3 length: 16 residues. The V and J ends lost 2 bases and 1 base, in that order; junction bases with no gene match: 8. Germline V gene data show CDR1 as SGHRS and CDR2 as YFSETQ. CDR3 region: CASSFGTRGPNTEAFF. CDR3 nucleotides: TGCGCCAGCAGCTTCGGGACAAGGGGGCCGAACACTGAAGCTTTCTTT.

This clonotype was recorded many times. The CDR3 sequence: CASSPTYSGSSYNEQFF. CDR3 bases: TGTGCCAGCAGCCCAACCTATAGCGGGAGCTCCTACAATGAGCAGTTCTTC. The rearrangement links TRBV14 to TRBJ2-1, with 9 bases fitting TRBD2. The trim removed 4 bases at V and 0 bases at J, leaving 7 bases unmatched. The length of the CDR3 is 17 residues. The germline V gene encodes CDR1 SGHDN and CDR2 FVKESK.

This clonotype was detected many times. The V call is TRBV28, the J call TRBJ2-3; the match to TRBD2 covers 7 bases. Per the germline V gene, CDR1 is MDHEN and CDR2 is SYDVKM. This CDR3 has 15 amino acids. V was clipped by 3 bases and J by 0 bases; unmatched bases: 3. The chain's CDR3 is CASSLGLTSTDTQYF. Written as DNA, the CDR3 is TGTGCCAGCAGTTTGGGACTAACTAGCACAGATACGCAGTATTTT.

This clonotype was observed many times. This sequence joins TRBV15 and TRBJ2-5, with D perhaps matching TRBD1 (6 bases). Germline V gives CDR1 LNHNV, CDR2 YYDKDF (reference sequence). Trimming removed 1 base at V and 4 bases at J, with 13 bases between. The CDR3 sequence is 15 residues long. CDR3 nucleotide sequence: TGTGCCACCAGCAGAGGTGGGGGCTCCATAGAGACCCAGTACTTC. Its translation is CATSRGGGSIETQYF.

This clonotype came up many times. The chain carries TRBV7-3 and TRBJ2-2, with D hard to call. The CDR3 sequence is 13 residues long. The germline V gene has CDR1 SGHTA and CDR2 FQGTGA. The V and J ends lost 5 bases and 4 bases respectively, with 8 bases between them. The DNA for the CDR3 is TGTGCCAGCAGCCCGTCCCGCACCGGGGAGCTGTTTTTT. It is translated as CASSPSRTGELFF. Full variable domain (outside the CDR3, taken from reference TRBV7-3 and TRBJ2-2): GAGVSQTPSNKVTEKGKYVELRCDPISGHTALYWYRQSLGQGPEFLIYFQGTGAADDSGLPNDRFFAVRPEGSVSTLKIQRTERGDSAVYLCASSPSRTGELFFGEGSRLTVL.

This clonotype was picked up a small number of times. The genes are TRBV6-1 and TRBJ2-2; 9 bases line up with TRBD2. The CDR3 contains 16 residues. CDR1 MNHNS and CDR2 SASEGT come from the germline V gene. With 3 bases clipped from V and 3 bases from J, the junction kept 5 bases outside the gene matches. The CDR3 DNA sequence: TGTGCCAGCAGTGATGGTCTAGCGGGGTACACCGGGGAGCTGTTTTTT. Protein: CASSDGLAGYTGELFF.

CDR3 sequence (DNA): TGTGCCAGCTCACCGGGACAGGGTACCTACGAGCAGTACTTC. Its protein is CASSPGQGTYEQYF. The chain uses TRBV18 and TRBJ2-7; 9 nucleotides line up with TRBD1. Germline loops: CDR1 KGHSH, CDR2 LQKENI. The CDR3 has 14 amino acids. V lost 3 bases to trimming and J lost 2 bases; unmatched junction nucleotides: 2.

V usage is TRBV7-6 and J usage is TRBJ2-1; no clear D. CDR3 length equals 13 residues. Germline V gene sequence: CDR1 SGHVS, CDR2 FNYEAQ. V was cut by 3 bases and J by 4 bases, with 7 bases left in between. CDR3 amino acids: CASSFGNYNEQFF. The CDR3 DNA reads TGTGCCAGCAGCTTCGGCAATTACAATGAGCAGTTCTTC. Variable domain in full (rest from reference TRBV7-6 and TRBJ2-1): GAGVSQSPRYKVTKRGQDVALRCDPISGHVSLYWYRQALGQGPEFLTYFNYEAQQDKSGLPNDRFSAERPEGSISTLTIQRTEQRDSAMYRCASSFGNYNEQFFGPGTRLTVL.

This clonotype was seen only once. It may be a read error: a sequence one base away is much more abundant. The V and J genes are TRBV24-1 and TRBJ2-7; TRBD1 agrees at 9 bases. The CDR3 contains 13 residues. The germline CDR1 and CDR2 sequences are KGHDR and SFDVKD. The CDR3 loop is CTTSPGQGYEQYF. The CDR3 DNA reads TGTACCACCAGCCCGGGACAGGGTTACGAGCAGTACTTC.

A few counts support this clonotype. The V gene is TRBV6-6, the J gene TRBJ1-6; 7 bases agree with TRBD1. The CDR3 length is 15 residues. Germline CDR1 reads MNHNY; CDR2 reads SVGAGI (reference sequence). The V segment lost 6 bases and the J segment 9 bases; nucleotides outside the gene matches: 11. CDR3 in amino acids: CASSPLDRDGSPLHF. In DNA, the CDR3 is TGTGCCAGCAGCCCCCTTGACAGGGACGGTTCACCCCTCCACTTT.

The rearrangement joins TRBV7-9 to TRBJ1-1; no definite D call. Germline V gives CDR1 SEHNR, CDR2 FQNEAQ (reference sequence). Trimming shortened V by 2 bases and J by 8 bases, and 9 bases separated the two germline ends. This CDR3 has 12 amino acids. CDR3 sequence reads: CASSLYDGEAFF. The DNA for the CDR3 is TGTGCCAGCAGCTTATACGACGGGGAAGCTTTCTTT.

In this sample, this clonotype turned up many times. The chain recombines TRBV18 with TRBJ2-2; 12 bases line up with TRBD2. The length of the CDR3 is 17 residues. Germline V gives CDR1 KGHSH, CDR2 LQKENI. V lost 6 bases, J lost 5 bases, and 10 bases stayed unmatched. CDR3 in amino acids: CASSLGLAGSETGELFF. The CDR3 DNA sequence: TGTGCCAGCTCCCTCGGACTAGCGGGATCTGAGACCGGGGAGCTGTTTTTT.